The next 27 T cell receptor beta chains were all read from a single sample in a study of cytomegalovirus exposure and HLA in healthy donors. Sequenced by immunoSEQ multiplex PCR; TCRdb stores in-frame clones only, minus some. This table has 100,000 to 150,000 clones, about 90% appearing once. Sequencing was carried out using PBMCs. The source is a young woman in good health and CMV-seronegative.

The rearrangement uses TRBV2 and TRBJ1-2, with 7 bases that match TRBD1. V gave up 6 bases and J gave up 2 bases; unmatched junction bases: 6. This CDR3 region has 14 residues. The germline CDR1 and CDR2 sequences are SNHLY and FYNNEI. The chain's CDR3 is CASSRDSGNYGYTF. In nucleotides, the CDR3 is TGTGCCAGCAGCCGGGACAGTGGGAACTATGGCTACACCTTC.

The J gene is TRBJ2-5, the V gene TRBV7-2, with 13 nucleotides matching TRBD2. In germline, CDR1 is SGHTA, CDR2 FQGNSA. After removal of 4 bases from V and 0 bases from J, the junction contained 2 bases not matched to a gene. The CDR3 length is 16 residues. The CDR3 DNA follows: TGTGCCAGCAGCTCTGGACTAGCGGGGGACCAAGAGACCCAGTACTTC. This gives the protein CASSSGLAGDQETQYF.

The chain employs TRBV6-5 and TRBJ1-3, with unresolved D. The germline V and J ends were trimmed by 6 bases and 1 base, with 10 bases remaining between them. Germline V gives CDR1 MNHEY, CDR2 SVGAGI. The length of the CDR3 is 14 residues. CDR3 amino acids: CASSLTISGNTIYF. CDR3 bases: TGTGCCAGCAGCCTTACAATTTCTGGAAACACCATATATTTT.

The V gene is TRBV28, the J gene TRBJ2-1; D might be TRBD1 (6 bases). V was pared by 5 bases and J by 4 bases, with 15 bases between. The CDR3 has 15 amino acids. The germline CDR1 and CDR2 sequences are MDHEN and SYDVKM. The CDR3 DNA reads as TGTGCCAGCAGTGGAATGAGACAGGCATACAATGAGCAGTTCTTC. It is translated as CASSGMRQAYNEQFF.

The chain recombines TRBV28 with TRBJ2-2, with D maybe TRBD2 (6 bases). The CDR3 spans 15 residues. Germline CDR1 reads MDHEN; CDR2 reads SYDVKM. V lost 7 bases and J lost 0, with 12 bases in between. CDR3 coding DNA: TGTGCCAGCAATCCGGGGGTCCCGAACACCGGGGAGCTGTTTTTT. It encodes CASNPGVPNTGELFF.

CDR3 DNA: TGTGCCACCAGCAGGGGGGACAGTGAAGAGACCCAGTACTTC. Its translation: CATSRGDSEETQYF. The chain recombines TRBV15 with TRBJ2-5; TRBD1 aligns across 7 bases. Per germline, CDR1 LNHNV and CDR2 YYDKDF (reference sequence). With V trimmed by 3 bases and J by 3 bases, 4 bases remained unmatched. This CDR3 comprises 14 residues.

The J gene is TRBJ2-3, the V gene TRBV5-5; D remains unclear. V was cut by 1 base and J by 6 bases, with 6 bases left in between. The CDR3 contains 12 residues. CDR1 and CDR2 from the germline V gene are SGHKS and YYEKEE (reference sequence). DNA for the CDR3: TGTGCCAGCAGCTTGAAGCTTGATACGCAGTATTTT. Translating gives CASSLKLDTQYF. Full variable domain (remainder filled in from reference TRBV5-5 and TRBJ2-3): DAGVTQSPTHLIKTRGQQVTLRCSPISGHKSVSWYQQVLGQGPQFIFQYYEKEERGRGNFPDRFSARQFPNYSSELNVNALLLGDSALYLCASSLKLDTQYFGPGTRLTVL.

This chain joins TRBV2 and TRBJ2-2, with D maybe TRBD1 (5 bases). V lost 8 bases and J lost 4, with 11 bases in between. CDR3 size: 13 residues. The germline CDR1 and CDR2 sequences are SNHLY and FYNNEI. DNA for the CDR3: TGTGCCAGCCGACAGAGTCTCACCGGGGAGCTGTTTTTT. This encodes CASRQSLTGELFF.

The chain recombines TRBV7-9 with TRBJ2-1; D not certain. V lost 1 base and J lost 3, with 4 bases in between. Per the germline V gene, CDR1 is SEHNR and CDR2 is FQNEAQ (reference sequence). This CDR3 spans 13 amino acids. CDR3 in DNA: TGTGCCAGCAGCTTAGGCAGCTACAATGAGCAGTTCTTC. Its protein is CASSLGSYNEQFF. Based on the CDR3 plus reference TRBV7-9 and TRBJ2-1, the full variable domain is DTGVSQNPRHKITKRGQNVTFRCDPISEHNRLYWYRQTLGQGPEFLTYFQNEAQLEKSRLLSDRFSAERPKGSFSTLEIQRTEQGDSAMYLCASSLGSYNEQFFGPGTRLTVL.

Notes on this clone: The same CDR3 also results from other DNA sequences found in this sample. The rearrangement uses TRBV28 and TRBJ2-3, with 8 bases lining up with TRBD1. The V gene's germline CDR1 is MDHEN and CDR2 SYDVKM. This CDR3 contains 16 residues. With V trimmed by 2 bases and J by 1 base, 5 bases remained unmatched. CDR3 residues: CASSLLPGQGTDTQYF. The CDR3 DNA reads as TGTGCCAGCAGTTTACTCCCGGGACAGGGCACAGATACGCAGTATTTT.

The genes are TRBV5-8 and TRBJ2-1, with D perhaps TRBD1 (6 bases). The germline gives CDR1 SGHTS, CDR2 YDEGEE. The CDR3 is made up of 15 amino acids. The germline V and J ends were trimmed by 0 bases and 8 bases, with 15 bases remaining between them. The CDR3 DNA is TGTGCCAGCAGCTTGGCCCAGGGGAAGAGGGATGAGCAGTTCTTC. Amino acid sequence: CASSLAQGKRDEQFF.

V gene TRBV7-9 combines with J gene TRBJ2-7; possible D gene TRBD1, 5 bases. The germline gives CDR1 SEHNR, CDR2 FQNEAQ (reference sequence). The CDR3 totals 14 residues. V was clipped by 5 bases and J by 5 bases, with 16 bases between them. The CDR3 nucleotides are TGTGCCAGCAGCCTGGGCCAGGGTTTCCACGAGCAGTACTTC. Its protein product is CASSLGQGFHEQYF.

The rearrangement joins TRBV27 to TRBJ2-4, with a tentative D call TRBD1 (5 bases). Per germline, CDR1 MNHEY and CDR2 SMNVEV (reference sequence). The CDR3 is 14 residues long. V shed 3 bases and J shed 7 bases, with 13 bases lying between them. The CDR3 nucleotides read TGTGCCAGCAGTTTGGCAGGGATCGGGAACATTCAGTACTTC. Protein: CASSLAGIGNIQYF.

This clone was observed a single time. The chain links TRBV27 to TRBJ2-2; 11 nucleotides match TRBD1. J lost 7 bases, V lost 1 base, and 2 bases had no gene match. Germline V gene sequence: CDR1 MNHEY, CDR2 SMNVEV (reference sequence). The CDR3 consists of 15 residues. The CDR3 DNA reads TGTGCCAGCAGTTTATGGACAGGGGGCGACGGGGAGCTGTTTTTT. Residues: CASSLWTGGDGELFF.

J is TRBJ2-4 and V is TRBV7-2; 10 bases fit TRBD2. After removal of 4 bases from V and 7 bases from J, the junction contained 7 bases not matched to a gene. This CDR3 comprises 15 residues. Germline CDR1 is SGHTA and CDR2 is FQGNSA. The CDR3 bases are TGTGCCAGCAGCTCCCTGGTGACTAGCGGGAACATTCAGTACTTC. Amino acid sequence: CASSSLVTSGNIQYF.

The CDR3 coding sequence is TGTGCCAGTAGTATGCTTGGCAGAAATCAGCCCCAGCATTTT. Amino acids: CASSMLGRNQPQHF. J is TRBJ1-5 and V is TRBV19, with D unclear. The V gene lost 3 bases and the J gene lost 4 bases, with 10 bases spanning the gap. CDR1 and CDR2 (germline): LNHDA, SQIVND (reference sequence). The CDR3 runs 14 residues.

The V gene is TRBV14, the J gene TRBJ2-1, with TRBD2 matching 8 bases. V was clipped by 0 bases and J by 8 bases; unmatched bases: 0. CDR3 length equals 13 residues. Germline V gene lookup returns CDR1 SGHDN and CDR2 FVKESK. Here the CDR3 DNA reads TGTGCCAGCAGCCAAGATAGCGGGGATGAGCAGTTCTTC. As protein: CASSQDSGDEQFF.

The J gene is TRBJ2-7, the V gene TRBV15; 9 positions match TRBD1. CDR1 LNHNV and CDR2 YYDKDF come from the germline V gene (reference sequence). The CDR3 has 15 amino acids. With 1 base clipped from V and 5 bases from J, the junction kept 6 bases outside the gene matches. CDR3 bases: TGTGCCACCAGCAGAGGTGGGACAGGGATCCACGAGCAGTACTTC. This translates into CATSRGGTGIHEQYF.

The J gene is TRBJ1-6, the V gene TRBV5-6; possible D gene TRBD1, 6 bases. Germline CDR1 and CDR2: SGHDT and YYEEEE. Trimming pared 6 bases from V and 4 bases from J, leaving 17 bases between. CDR3 length equals 16 residues. The CDR3 protein is CASTVIQGVYNSPLHF. The CDR3, as DNA: TGTGCCAGCACCGTGATACAGGGCGTTTATAATTCACCCCTCCACTTT.

The V gene is TRBV7-9, the J gene TRBJ1-2; the match to TRBD1 covers 8 bases. This CDR3 has 19 amino acids. The V gene end was trimmed by 2 bases and the J gene end by 3 bases; junction bases not matched to a gene: 17. Germline assignment: CDR1 SEHNR and CDR2 FQNEAQ (reference sequence). Here the CDR3 DNA reads TGTGCCAGCAGCTTAAGGGACCCCCTTAACAGGGGGGGGGACTATGGCTACACCTTC. This translates into CASSLRDPLNRGGDYGYTF.

The gene calls are TRBV4-2 and TRBJ1-2, with 10 bases fitting TRBD1. The CDR3 contains 15 residues. V trimming: 1 base; J trimming: 6 bases; junction bases outside the gene matches: 5. Germline CDR1 reads LGHNA; CDR2 reads YNFKEQ. The CDR3: CASSQVRQGADGYTF. For the CDR3, the DNA is TGTGCCAGCAGCCAAGTCCGACAGGGGGCCGATGGCTACACCTTC.

The V and J genes are TRBV19 and TRBJ1-5; no firm D call. Deletions cut 1 base from V and 1 base from J, with 11 bases between. The germline CDR1 and CDR2 sequences are LNHDA and SQIVND (reference sequence). This CDR3 is built from 16 residues. CDR3 bases: TGTGCCAGTAGTATAGTTAACGGGGTAAGCAATCAGCCCCAGCATTTT. It specifies CASSIVNGVSNQPQHF.

The J gene is TRBJ1-1, the V gene TRBV2; weak D call: TRBD1 (5 bases). Germline lookup yields CDR1 SNHLY and CDR2 FYNNEI. This CDR3 has 16 amino acids. V lost 7 bases to trimming and J lost 1 base, with 19 bases between them. CDR3 in DNA: TGTGCCAGCACCTCGGCAACCCGGGGGTCGAACACTGAAGCTTTCTTT. Its translation: CASTSATRGSNTEAFF.

V usage is TRBV9 and J usage is TRBJ2-6; D call uncertain. This CDR3 comprises 16 residues. Germline V gives CDR1 SGDLS, CDR2 YYNGEE. Trimming took 1 base from V and 4 from J, leaving 12 bases between them. The CDR3 sequence: CASSVRPGPGANVLTF. The DNA of the CDR3 is TGTGCCAGCAGCGTACGACCGGGTCCAGGGGCCAACGTCCTGACTTTC.

The chain recombines TRBV7-2 with TRBJ2-6; D might be TRBD1 (6 bases). V was shortened by 2 bases and J by 4 bases, with 9 bases between the two germline ends. Per germline, CDR1 SGHTA and CDR2 FQGNSA. This CDR3 comprises 15 residues. CDR3 DNA: TGTGCCAGCAGCTTATCAGGGGTCGGGGCCAACGTCCTGACTTTC. Amino acids: CASSLSGVGANVLTF.

The genes are TRBV30 and TRBJ1-1; D remains ambiguous. The CDR3 runs 14 residues. Germline V gives CDR1 GTSNPN, CDR2 SVGIG (reference sequence). The V end was cut by 4 bases, the J end by 7 bases, with 19 bases between. The CDR3 loop reads CAWMPGVARVEAFF. The CDR3 DNA reads TGTGCCTGGATGCCGGGAGTTGCGAGGGTTGAAGCTTTCTTT.

This clone was detected only a few times. Other DNA sequences in this specimen translate into the identical CDR3. This sequence joins TRBV6-1 and TRBJ2-7, with 8 bases that match TRBD2. This CDR3 contains 14 residues. J was trimmed by 2 bases and V by 6 bases; bases with no gene match: 6. Germline V gives CDR1 MNHNS, CDR2 SASEGT. The CDR3, as DNA: TGTGCCAGCAGCCCTGCGGGAGGACCCTACGAGCAGTACTTC. Residues: CASSPAGGPYEQYF.